The 10 T cell receptor beta chains given below trace back to one sample, sequenced in a study of blood T cell repertoires in COVID-19. Measured with immunoSEQ multiplex PCR; TCRdb has only the in-frame clones, and not every one. The profile shows 200,000 or so clones, about 80% of them singletons. The sample taken for sequencing was peripheral blood. All receptors come from a man aged 25-45 years with active or convalescent COVID-19.

The sample holds one count of this clone. The J gene is TRBJ1-6, the V gene TRBV28, with a weak D call TRBD1 (5 bases). CDR1 is MDHEN and CDR2 is SYDVKM in the germline V gene. Trimming took off 9 bases at V and 8 bases at J, with 20 bases between the two ends. The CDR3 has 15 residues. DNA for the CDR3: TGTGCCAGTTCGACGTACAGGTTTGGAGATTCACCCCTCCACTTT. Protein sequence: CASSTYRFGDSPLHF.

The chain joins TRBV2 to TRBJ2-3, with D perhaps matching TRBD2 (6 bases). CDR3 length: 14 residues. Germline V lookup: CDR1 SNHLY, CDR2 FYNNEI. Trimming pared 4 bases from V and 6 bases from J, leaving 14 bases between. CDR3 in amino acids: CASSVRRGLDTQYF. The CDR3 region has the DNA TGTGCCAGCAGTGTACGGCGGGGCCTCGATACGCAGTATTTT. The variable domain in full, with the rest retrieved from reference TRBV2 and TRBJ2-3, is EPEVTQTPSHQVTQMGQEVILRCVPISNHLYFYWYRQILGQKVEFLVSFYNNEISEKSEIFDDQFSVERPDGSNFTLKIRSTKLEDSAMYFCASSVRRGLDTQYFGPGTRLTVL.

The rearrangement links TRBV7-9 to TRBJ2-1; the match to TRBD1 covers 7 bases. Germline assignment: CDR1 SEHNR and CDR2 FQNEAQ (reference sequence). J lost 7 bases, V lost 1 base, and 4 bases had no gene match. The CDR3 is 14 residues long. CDR3 protein: CASSLDEGANEQFF. The CDR3 DNA sequence: TGTGCCAGCAGCTTAGACGAGGGGGCTAATGAGCAGTTCTTC.

DNA for the CDR3: TGTGCCAGCAGCACTCCCATCTCCCGGACCGCGGACATGAACACTGAAGCTTTCTTT. Residues: CASSTPISRTADMNTEAFF. The V call is TRBV7-9, the J call TRBJ1-1, with D possibly TRBD1 on 5 matching bases. Looked up from germline, CDR1 is SEHNR and CDR2 is FQNEAQ (reference sequence). Between the trimmed V and J ends, which lost 5 bases and 0 bases, there was a span of 25 bases. The CDR3 loop spans 19 amino acids.

The CDR3 here is CASSYSNRVLHF. In nucleotides, the CDR3 is TGTGCCAGCAGTTATTCCAACAGGGTCCTCCACTTT. This chain joins TRBV6-5 and TRBJ1-6; D perhaps matches TRBD1 (6 bases). Trimming removed 3 bases from V and 15 bases from J, with 12 bases in between. Per germline, CDR1 MNHEY and CDR2 SVGAGI. This CDR3 spans 12 amino acids.

The chain joins TRBV18 to TRBJ1-2, with 7 bases that match TRBD1. V trimming: 2 bases; J trimming: 8 bases; junction bases outside the gene matches: 8. CDR3 length: 14 amino acids. CDR1 KGHSH and CDR2 LQKENI come from the germline V gene. For the CDR3, the DNA is TGTGCCAGCTCACCAAGCAGGGGGTTGGAAGGCTACACCTTC. It translates to CASSPSRGLEGYTF.

This chain uses TRBV5-1 with TRBJ2-2, with 12 bases lining up with TRBD2. This CDR3 is 15 amino acids long. Looked up from germline, CDR1 is SGHRS and CDR2 is YFSETQ. With 6 bases clipped from V and 6 bases from J, the junction kept 6 bases outside the gene matches. The CDR3, as DNA: TGCGCCAGCAATCGACTAGCGGGGGCTGCCGGGGAGCTGTTTTTT. It encodes CASNRLAGAAGELFF.

This chain joins TRBV3-1 (or the pseudogene TRBV3-2) and TRBJ1-5; tentative D call: TRBD1 (5 bases). The germline V gene has CDR1 LGHDT and CDR2 YNNKEL (reference sequence). V was clipped by 0 bases and J by 4 bases, with 7 bases between them. The CDR3 totals 14 residues. CDR3 amino acids: CASSQDRGNQPQHF. CDR3 sequence (DNA): TGTGCCAGCAGCCAAGATCGGGGGAATCAGCCCCAGCATTTT.

This chain uses TRBV2 with TRBJ2-1, with D possibly TRBD1 on 6 matching bases. The V gene's germline CDR1 is SNHLY and CDR2 FYNNEI. The CDR3 length is 12 residues. Between the trimmed V and J ends, which lost 7 bases and 8 bases, there was a span of 12 bases. The CDR3 is CASNRERDEQFF. In nucleotides, the CDR3 is TGTGCCAGCAACAGGGAACGGGATGAGCAGTTCTTC.

The chain employs TRBV7-2 and TRBJ2-3; 9 bases agree with TRBD2. Germline CDR1 reads SGHTA; CDR2 reads FQGNSA. V lost 4 bases, J lost 3 bases, and 11 bases stayed unmatched. The CDR3 covers 17 residues. Here the CDR3 reads CASSSPRGGAWTDTQYF. The CDR3, as DNA: TGTGCCAGCAGCTCCCCCCGCGGGGGGGCGTGGACAGATACGCAGTATTTT.